The subject of this entry is one T cell receptor beta chain. Its specificity is unknown. The PCR was carried out with 60 Vbeta primers and 13 Jbeta primers. Clones were read by immunoSEQ multiplex PCR, and TCRdb kept only the in-frame ones, dropping some. The profile shows roughly 190,000 clones, 75% to 85% of them singletons. The germline CDR1 and CDR2 sequences are SGHKS and YYEKEE (reference sequence). V was shortened by 2 bases and J by 6 bases, with 18 bases between the two germline ends. The CDR3 runs 17 residues. Healthy donors of bone marrow made up the group. The data stem from a study of cytomegalovirus exposure and HLA in healthy donors. Study observations and caveats: Further analysis, carried out later, found HLA-associated TCR beta chains more clonally expanded than equally common other chains. TCR beta sequences reportedly predicted most subjects' HLA-A and HLA-B alleles accurately. Using a false discovery rate of 0.05, a later analysis showed that 15,000 to 20,000 TCR beta sequences were associated with HLA alleles.

Source material: PBMCs. This chain uses TRBV5-5 with TRBJ1-6; tentative D call: TRBD1 (6 bases). This clonotype was sampled from a girl aged 10 to 17 in good health and CMV-seropositive. The chain's CDR3 is CASSFPGWGRLNSPLHF. Written as DNA, the CDR3 is TGTGCCAGCAGCTTCCCAGGCTGGGGGCGCCTTAATTCACCCCTCCACTTT.